This record covers a single TCR beta chain. What it binds is unknown. The data were obtained in a study of T cell responses to AZD1222 COVID-19 vaccine. Study details: Pooling was applied to second doses at about 4 or about 12 weeks. General observations from the study: Unmutated regions of variants are reportedly targeted by nearly half of spike-specific TCRs. Repertoire sampling occurred only after the peak T cell response. Dominant CD4 TCR responses targeted spike regions 160-218 and 743-854.

The CDR3 runs to 15 residues. Germline V gene data show CDR1 as SGHVS and CDR2 as FNYEAQ. Deletions cut 1 base from V and 2 bases from J, with 9 bases between. Profiling relied on immunoSEQ multiplex PCR, and the TCRdb table lists in-frame clones only, not all of them. The sample comprises about 120,000 clones, about 88% of which are singletons, and roughly 2.6% rests with the top ten. The input for sequencing was peripheral blood, taken on day 0 of AZD1222 vaccination. The clonotype originates from an adult in good health. The chain recombines TRBV7-6 with TRBJ1-3, with unresolved D. CDR3 sequence: CASSLGSGAGNTIYF. The CDR3 DNA is TGTGCCAGCAGCTTAGGGTCCGGGGCTGGAAACACCATATATTTT. The full variable domain, completed using reference TRBV7-6 and TRBJ1-3, is GAGVSQSPRYKVTKRGQDVALRCDPISGHVSLYWYRQALGQGPEFLTYFNYEAQQDKSGLPNDRFSAERPEGSISTLTIQRTEQRDSAMYRCASSLGSGAGNTIYFGEGSWLTVV.